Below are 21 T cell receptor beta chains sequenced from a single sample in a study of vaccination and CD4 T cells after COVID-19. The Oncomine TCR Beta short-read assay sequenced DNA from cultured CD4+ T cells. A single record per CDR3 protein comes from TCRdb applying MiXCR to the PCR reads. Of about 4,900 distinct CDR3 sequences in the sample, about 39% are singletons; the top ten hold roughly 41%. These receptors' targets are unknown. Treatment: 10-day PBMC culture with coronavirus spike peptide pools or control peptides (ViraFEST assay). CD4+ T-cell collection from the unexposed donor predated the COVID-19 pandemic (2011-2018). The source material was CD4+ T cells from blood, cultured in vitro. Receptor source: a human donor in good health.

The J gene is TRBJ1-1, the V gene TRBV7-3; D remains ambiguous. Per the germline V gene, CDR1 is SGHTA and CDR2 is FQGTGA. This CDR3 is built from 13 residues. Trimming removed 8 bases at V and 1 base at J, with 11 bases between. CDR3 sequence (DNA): TGTGCCAGCGGCAGCAGCCCGAACACTGAAGCTTTCTTT. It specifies CASGSSPNTEAFF.

The CDR3 spells CASSIEGGGTEAFF. The CDR3 DNA reads TGTGCCAGTAGTATAGAGGGGGGAGGGACTGAAGCTTTCTTT. The chain couples TRBV19 to TRBJ1-1, with D maybe TRBD1 (5 bases). Germline CDR1 and CDR2: LNHDA and SQIVND (reference sequence). The CDR3 length is 14 residues. Trimming stripped 0 bases from V and 5 bases from J, with 10 bases between.

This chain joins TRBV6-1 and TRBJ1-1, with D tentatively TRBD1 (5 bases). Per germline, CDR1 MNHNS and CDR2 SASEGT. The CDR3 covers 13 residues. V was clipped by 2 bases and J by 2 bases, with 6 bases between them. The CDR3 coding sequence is TGTGCCAGCAGTGAAAGGGACAACACTGAAGCTTTCTTT. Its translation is CASSERDNTEAFF.

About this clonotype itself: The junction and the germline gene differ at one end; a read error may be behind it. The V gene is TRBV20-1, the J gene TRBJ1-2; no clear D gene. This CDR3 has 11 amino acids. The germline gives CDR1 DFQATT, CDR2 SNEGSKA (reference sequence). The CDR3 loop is CSASLRYFASF. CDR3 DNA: TGCAGTGCTAGTTTGAGGTATTTCGCTAGCTTC.

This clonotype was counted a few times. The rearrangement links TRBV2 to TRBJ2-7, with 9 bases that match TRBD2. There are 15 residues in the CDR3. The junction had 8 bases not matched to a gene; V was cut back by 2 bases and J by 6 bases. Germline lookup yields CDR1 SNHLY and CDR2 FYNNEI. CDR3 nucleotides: TGTGCCAGCAGTGAAACGGGACTAGCTCGGCGCGAGCAGTACTTC. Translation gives CASSETGLARREQYF.

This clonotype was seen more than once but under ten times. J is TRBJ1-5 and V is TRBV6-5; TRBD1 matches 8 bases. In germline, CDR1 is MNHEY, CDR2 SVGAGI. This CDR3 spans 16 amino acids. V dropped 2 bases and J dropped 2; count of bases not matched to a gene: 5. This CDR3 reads CASSYTRGPGNQPQHF. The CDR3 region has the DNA TGTGCCAGCAGTTACACCAGGGGGCCTGGCAATCAGCCCCAGCATTTT.

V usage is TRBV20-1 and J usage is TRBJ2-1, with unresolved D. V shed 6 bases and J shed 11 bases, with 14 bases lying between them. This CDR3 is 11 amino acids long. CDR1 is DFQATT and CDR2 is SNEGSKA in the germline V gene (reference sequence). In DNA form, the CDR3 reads TGCAGTGCAGGCCCGAACTTCCAGCAGTTCTTC. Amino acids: CSAGPNFQQFF.

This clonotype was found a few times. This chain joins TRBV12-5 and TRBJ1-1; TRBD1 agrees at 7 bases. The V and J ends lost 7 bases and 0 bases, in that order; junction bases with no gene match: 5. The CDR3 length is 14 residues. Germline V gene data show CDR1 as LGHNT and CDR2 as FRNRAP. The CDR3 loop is CASARDSMNTEAFF. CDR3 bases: TGTGCTAGTGCCAGGGACAGCATGAACACTGAAGCTTTCTTT. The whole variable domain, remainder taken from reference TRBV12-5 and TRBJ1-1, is DARVTQTPRHKVTEMGQEVTMRCQPILGHNTVFWYRQTMMQGLELLAYFRNRAPLDDSGMPKDRFSAEMPDATLATLKIQPSEPRDSAVYFCASARDSMNTEAFFGQGTRLTVV.

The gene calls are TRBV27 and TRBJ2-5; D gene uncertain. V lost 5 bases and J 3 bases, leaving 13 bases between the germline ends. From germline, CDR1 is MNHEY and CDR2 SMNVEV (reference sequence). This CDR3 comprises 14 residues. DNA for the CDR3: TGTGCCAGCAGTAACGATTTGATCAAAGAGACCCAGTACTTC. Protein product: CASSNDLIKETQYF.

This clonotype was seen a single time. The CDR3 DNA reads TGTGCCAGCAGCCCACCGACGGCCTTAGGCACTGAAGCTTTCTTT. Translated: CASSPPTALGTEAFF. This chain links TRBV3-1 with TRBJ1-1, with D uncertain. CDR3 length equals 15 residues. CDR1 and CDR2 from the germline V gene are LGHDT and YNNKEL (reference sequence). V was trimmed by 4 bases and J by 4 bases, leaving 16 bases between them.

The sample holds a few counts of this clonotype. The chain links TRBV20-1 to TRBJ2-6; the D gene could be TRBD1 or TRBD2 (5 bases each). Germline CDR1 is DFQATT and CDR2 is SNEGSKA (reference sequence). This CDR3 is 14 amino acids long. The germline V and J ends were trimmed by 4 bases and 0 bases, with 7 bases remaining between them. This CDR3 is CSATGSSGANVLTF. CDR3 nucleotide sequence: TGCAGTGCTACAGGGAGCTCTGGGGCCAACGTCCTGACTTTC.

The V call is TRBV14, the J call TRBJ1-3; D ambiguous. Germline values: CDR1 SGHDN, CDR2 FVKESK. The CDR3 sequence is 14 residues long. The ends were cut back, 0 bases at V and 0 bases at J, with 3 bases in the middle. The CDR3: CASSQDSSGNTIYF. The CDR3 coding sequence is TGTGCCAGCAGCCAAGACAGCTCTGGAAACACCATATATTTT.

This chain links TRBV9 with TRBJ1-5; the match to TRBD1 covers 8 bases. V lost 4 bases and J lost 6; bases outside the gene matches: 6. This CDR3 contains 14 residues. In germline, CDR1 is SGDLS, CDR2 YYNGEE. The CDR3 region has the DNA TGTGCCAGCAGCCCGGACAGGGTAGGTCAGCCCCAGCATTTT. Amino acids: CASSPDRVGQPQHF.

In nucleotides, the CDR3 is TGTGCCGGGGGGTGGGGTCCAACCTCTAACTATGGCTACACCTTC. It translates to CAGGWGPTSNYGYTF. V usage is TRBV5-4 and J usage is TRBJ1-2; D may be TRBD1 (5 bases). Germline CDR1 reads SGHNT; CDR2 reads YYREEE (reference sequence). The ends were cut back, 10 bases at V and 0 bases at J, with 19 bases in the middle. The CDR3 consists of 15 residues.

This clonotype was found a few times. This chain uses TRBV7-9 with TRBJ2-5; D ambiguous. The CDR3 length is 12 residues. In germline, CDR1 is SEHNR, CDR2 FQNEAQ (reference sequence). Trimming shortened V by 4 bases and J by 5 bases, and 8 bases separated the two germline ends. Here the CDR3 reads CASSYNRETQYF. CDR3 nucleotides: TGTGCCAGCAGCTACAATAGGGAGACCCAGTACTTC.

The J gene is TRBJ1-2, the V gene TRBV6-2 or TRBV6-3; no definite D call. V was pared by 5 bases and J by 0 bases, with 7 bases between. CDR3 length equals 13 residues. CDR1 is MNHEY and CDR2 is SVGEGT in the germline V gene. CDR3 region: CASSPEANYGYTF. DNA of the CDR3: TGTGCCAGCAGTCCTGAAGCTAACTATGGCTACACCTTC.

The CDR3 nucleotides read TGTGCCAGCAGCTCCAACACAGGGAATGGCGAGCAGTACTTC. Translating gives CASSSNTGNGEQYF. This chain joins TRBV11-2 and TRBJ2-7; a weak D match, TRBD1 (6 bases). V gave up 4 bases and J gave up 6 bases, with 16 bases separating them. The germline gives CDR1 SGHAT, CDR2 FQNNGV. The CDR3 length is 14 residues.

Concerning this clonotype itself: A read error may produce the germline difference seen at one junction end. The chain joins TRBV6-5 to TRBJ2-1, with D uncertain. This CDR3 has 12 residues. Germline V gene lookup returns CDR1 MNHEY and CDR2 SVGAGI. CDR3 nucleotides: TGTGCCAGCAGTTCGGGTGCCGCTCAACCGGTCTTC. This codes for CASSSGAAQPVF.

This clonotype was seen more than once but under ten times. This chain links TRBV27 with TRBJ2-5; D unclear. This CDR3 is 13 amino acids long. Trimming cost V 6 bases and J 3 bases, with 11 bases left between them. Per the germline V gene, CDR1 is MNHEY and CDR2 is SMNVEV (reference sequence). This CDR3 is CASSQSWEETQYF. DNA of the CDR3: TGTGCCAGCAGCCAATCCTGGGAAGAGACCCAGTACTTC.

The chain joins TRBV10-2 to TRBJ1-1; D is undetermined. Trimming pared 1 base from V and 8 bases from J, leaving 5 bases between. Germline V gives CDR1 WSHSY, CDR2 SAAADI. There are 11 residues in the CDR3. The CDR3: CASSEYREAFF. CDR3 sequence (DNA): TGCGCCAGCAGTGAGTATCGGGAAGCTTTCTTT.

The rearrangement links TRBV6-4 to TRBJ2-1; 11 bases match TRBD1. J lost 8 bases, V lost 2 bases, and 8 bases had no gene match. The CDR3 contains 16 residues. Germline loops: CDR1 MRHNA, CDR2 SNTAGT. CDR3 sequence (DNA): TGTGCCAGCAGTGACCAGAGGGACAGGGGGAGCGATGAGCAGTTCTTC. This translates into CASSDQRDRGSDEQFF.